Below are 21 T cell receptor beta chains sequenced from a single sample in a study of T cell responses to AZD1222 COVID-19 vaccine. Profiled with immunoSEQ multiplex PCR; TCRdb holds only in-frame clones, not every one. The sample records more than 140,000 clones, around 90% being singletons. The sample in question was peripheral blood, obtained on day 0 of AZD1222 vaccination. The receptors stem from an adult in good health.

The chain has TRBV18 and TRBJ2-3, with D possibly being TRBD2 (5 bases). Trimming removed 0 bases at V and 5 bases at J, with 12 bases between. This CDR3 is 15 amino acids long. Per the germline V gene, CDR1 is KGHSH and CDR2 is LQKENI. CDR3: CASSPPSGTRDTQYF. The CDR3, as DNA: TGTGCCAGCTCACCACCAAGCGGAACTCGAGATACGCAGTATTTT.

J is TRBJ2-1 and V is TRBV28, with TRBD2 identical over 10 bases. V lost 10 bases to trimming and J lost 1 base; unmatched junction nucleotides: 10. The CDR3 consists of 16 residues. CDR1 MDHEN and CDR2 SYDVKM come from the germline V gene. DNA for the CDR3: TGTGCCACCCAGGATCCAGCGGGAGGGTCCTACAATGAGCAGTTCTTC. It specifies CATQDPAGGSYNEQFF.

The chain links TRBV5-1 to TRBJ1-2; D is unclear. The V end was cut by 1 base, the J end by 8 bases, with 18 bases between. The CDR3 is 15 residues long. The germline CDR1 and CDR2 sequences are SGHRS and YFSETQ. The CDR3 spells CASSLSRISSEGYTF. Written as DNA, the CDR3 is TGCGCCAGCAGCTTGTCTCGGATCTCCTCGGAGGGCTACACCTTC.

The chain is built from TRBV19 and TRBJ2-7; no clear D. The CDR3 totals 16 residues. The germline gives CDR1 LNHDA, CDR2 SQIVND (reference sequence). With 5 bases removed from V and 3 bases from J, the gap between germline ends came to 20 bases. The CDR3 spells CASSPPPILGGYEQYF. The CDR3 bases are TGTGCCAGTAGTCCTCCCCCGATTCTCGGTGGCTACGAGCAGTACTTC.

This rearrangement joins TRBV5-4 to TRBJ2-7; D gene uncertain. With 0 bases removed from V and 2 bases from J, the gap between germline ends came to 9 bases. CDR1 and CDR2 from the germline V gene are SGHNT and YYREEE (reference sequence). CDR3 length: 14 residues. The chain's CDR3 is CASSLEGKTYEQYF. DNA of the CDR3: TGTGCCAGCAGCTTGGAAGGGAAGACCTACGAGCAGTACTTC.

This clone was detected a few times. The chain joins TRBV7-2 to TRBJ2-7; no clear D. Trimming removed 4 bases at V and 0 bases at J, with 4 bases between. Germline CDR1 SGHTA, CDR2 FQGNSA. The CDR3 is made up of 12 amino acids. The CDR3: CASSSSSYEQYF. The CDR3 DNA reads TGTGCCAGCAGCTCGAGCTCCTACGAGCAGTACTTC.

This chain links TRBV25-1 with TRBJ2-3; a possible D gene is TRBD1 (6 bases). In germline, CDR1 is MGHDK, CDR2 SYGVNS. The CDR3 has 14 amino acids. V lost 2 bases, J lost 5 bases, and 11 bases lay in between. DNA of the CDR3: TGTGCCAGCAGTGAAACAGGGTCCATAGATACGCAGTATTTT. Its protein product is CASSETGSIDTQYF. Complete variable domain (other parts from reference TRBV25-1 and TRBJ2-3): EADIYQTPRYLVIGTGKKITLECSQTMGHDKMYWYQQDPGMELHLIHYSYGVNSTEKGDLSSESTVSRIRTEHFPLTLESARPSHTSQYLCASSETGSIDTQYFGPGTRLTVL.

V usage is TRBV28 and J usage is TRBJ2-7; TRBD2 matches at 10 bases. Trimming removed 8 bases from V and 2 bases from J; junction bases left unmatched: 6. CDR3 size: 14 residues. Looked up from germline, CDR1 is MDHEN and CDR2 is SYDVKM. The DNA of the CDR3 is TGTGCCAGCTGCTCCGGGACTAGCGCCTACGAGCAGTACTTC. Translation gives CASCSGTSAYEQYF.

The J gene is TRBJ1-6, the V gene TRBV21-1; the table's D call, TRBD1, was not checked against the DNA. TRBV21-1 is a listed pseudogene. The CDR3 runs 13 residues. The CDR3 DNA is TGTGCCACCATGACAGTCTCTAATTCACCCCTCCACTTT. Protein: CATMTVSNSPLHF.

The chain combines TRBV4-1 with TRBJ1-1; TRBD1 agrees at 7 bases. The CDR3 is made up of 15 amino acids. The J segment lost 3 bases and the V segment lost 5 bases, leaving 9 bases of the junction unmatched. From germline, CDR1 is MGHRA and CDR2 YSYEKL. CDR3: CASSKGGRGDTEAFF. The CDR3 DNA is TGCGCCAGCAGCAAAGGGGGCAGGGGAGACACTGAAGCTTTCTTT.

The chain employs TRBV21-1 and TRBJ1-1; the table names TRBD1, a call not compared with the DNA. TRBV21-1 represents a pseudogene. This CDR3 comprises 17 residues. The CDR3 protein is CASSNAGTGDMNTEAFF. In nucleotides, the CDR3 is TGTGCCAGCAGCAACGCCGGGACAGGGGACATGAACACTGAAGCTTTCTTT.

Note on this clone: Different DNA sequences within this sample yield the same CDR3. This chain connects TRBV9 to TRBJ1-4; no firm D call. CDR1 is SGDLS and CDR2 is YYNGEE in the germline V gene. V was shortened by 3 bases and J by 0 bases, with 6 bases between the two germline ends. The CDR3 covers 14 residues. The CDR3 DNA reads TGTGCCAGCAGCGCGCAGCCAACTAATGAAAAACTGTTTTTT. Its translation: CASSAQPTNEKLFF.

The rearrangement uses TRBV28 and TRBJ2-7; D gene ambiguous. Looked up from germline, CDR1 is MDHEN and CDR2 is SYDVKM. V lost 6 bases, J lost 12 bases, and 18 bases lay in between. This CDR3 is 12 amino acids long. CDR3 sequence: CASSEGAFSRYF. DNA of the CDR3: TGTGCCAGCAGCGAAGGTGCCTTTAGTAGGTACTTC.

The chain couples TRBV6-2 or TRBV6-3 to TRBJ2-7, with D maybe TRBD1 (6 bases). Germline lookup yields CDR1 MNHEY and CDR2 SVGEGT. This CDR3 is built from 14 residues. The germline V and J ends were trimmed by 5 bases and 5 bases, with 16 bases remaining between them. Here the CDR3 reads CASSNQGSRDEQYF. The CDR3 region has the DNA TGTGCCAGCAGTAATCAGGGGAGTCGAGACGAGCAGTACTTC.

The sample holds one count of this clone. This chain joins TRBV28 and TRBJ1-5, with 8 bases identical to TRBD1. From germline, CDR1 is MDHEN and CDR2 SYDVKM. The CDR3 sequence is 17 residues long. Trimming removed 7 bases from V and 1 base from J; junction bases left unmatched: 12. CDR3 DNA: TGTGCCAGCACCGAGGGACAGGCCAGCGGGAGCAATCAGCCCCAGCATTTT. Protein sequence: CASTEGQASGSNQPQHF.

CDR3 coding DNA: TGTGCCTGCTTAGCCGGGGGGATCGGGTACACTGAAGCTTTCTTT. It is translated as CACLAGGIGYTEAFF. The V and J genes are TRBV30 and TRBJ1-1, with a tentative D call TRBD1 (5 bases). The CDR3 is 15 residues long. CDR1 is GTSNPN and CDR2 is SVGIG in the germline V gene (reference sequence). Trimming removed 6 bases at V and 3 bases at J, with 20 bases between.

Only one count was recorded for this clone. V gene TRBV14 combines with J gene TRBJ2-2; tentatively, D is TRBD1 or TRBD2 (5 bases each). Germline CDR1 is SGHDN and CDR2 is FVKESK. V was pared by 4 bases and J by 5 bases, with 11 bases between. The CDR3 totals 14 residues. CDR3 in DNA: TGTGCCAGCAGCCCTCGGGGCGGTACCGGGGAGCTGTTTTTT. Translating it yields CASSPRGGTGELFF.

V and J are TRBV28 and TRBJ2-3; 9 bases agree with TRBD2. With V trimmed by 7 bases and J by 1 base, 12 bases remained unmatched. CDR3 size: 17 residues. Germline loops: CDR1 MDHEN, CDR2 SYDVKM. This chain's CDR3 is CASNGQLAGTGTDTQYF. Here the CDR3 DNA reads TGTGCCAGCAACGGACAGCTAGCGGGGACTGGCACAGATACGCAGTATTTT.

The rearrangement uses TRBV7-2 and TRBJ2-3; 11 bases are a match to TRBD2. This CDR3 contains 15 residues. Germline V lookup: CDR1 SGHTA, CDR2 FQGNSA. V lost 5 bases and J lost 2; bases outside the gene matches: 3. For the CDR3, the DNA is TGTGCCAGCAGCCAACTAGCGGGAGACACAGATACGCAGTATTTT. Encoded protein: CASSQLAGDTDTQYF.

The CDR3 coding sequence is TGTGCCAGCAGCCTACAGGGAGGTTCAGAGACCCAGTACTTC. This codes for CASSLQGGSETQYF. The V gene is TRBV5-6, the J gene TRBJ2-5, with D perhaps being TRBD1 or TRBD2 (6 bases each). The V end was cut by 4 bases, the J end by 4 bases, with 14 bases between. This CDR3 has 14 amino acids. In germline, CDR1 is SGHDT, CDR2 YYEEEE.

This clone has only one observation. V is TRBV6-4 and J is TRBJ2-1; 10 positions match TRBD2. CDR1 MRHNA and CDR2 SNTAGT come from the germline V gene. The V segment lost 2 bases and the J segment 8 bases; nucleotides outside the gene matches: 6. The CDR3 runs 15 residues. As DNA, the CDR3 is TGTGCCAGCAGTGACCGCTGGACTAGCGGTGATGAGCAGTTCTTC. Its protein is CASSDRWTSGDEQFF.